The T cell receptor (beta chain) described here comes from a study of T cells in Graves' hyperthyroidism and ophthalmopathy. This CDR3 is built from 14 residues. With 0 bases removed from V and 2 bases from J, the gap between germline ends came to 9 bases. Germline V gene data show CDR1 as SGDLS and CDR2 as YYNGEE. This clonotype was counted at least ten times. Amplified TCR beta CDR3 regions came from RNA transcripts. The study used the HTBI primer set for a first-round RT-PCR of the TCR CDR3. TCRdb re-called the multiplex PCR reads with MiXCR, one entry per CDR3 protein. This table holds roughly 300,000 distinct CDR3 sequences, 25% to 30% found once. Any symptoms of ophthalmopathy came after the first hyperthyroidism diagnosis, from which the blood sample dates.

This sequence originates from a man aged 35-49 years with Graves' hyperthyroidism that later progressed to Graves' ophthalmopathy. The sequencing sample was made of blood. This chain uses TRBV9 with TRBJ2-7, with D hard to call. In DNA form, the CDR3 reads TGTGCCAGCAGCGTAGCCCCAGATACCTACGAGCAGTACTTC. The encoded protein is CASSVAPDTYEQYF. The entire variable domain, with the rest obtained from reference TRBV9 and TRBJ2-7, is as follows: DSGVTQTPKHLITATGQRVTLRCSPRSGDLSVYWYQQSLDQGLQFLIQYYNGEERAKGNILERFSAQQFPDLHSELNLSSLELGDSALYFCASSVAPDTYEQYFGPGTRLTVT.